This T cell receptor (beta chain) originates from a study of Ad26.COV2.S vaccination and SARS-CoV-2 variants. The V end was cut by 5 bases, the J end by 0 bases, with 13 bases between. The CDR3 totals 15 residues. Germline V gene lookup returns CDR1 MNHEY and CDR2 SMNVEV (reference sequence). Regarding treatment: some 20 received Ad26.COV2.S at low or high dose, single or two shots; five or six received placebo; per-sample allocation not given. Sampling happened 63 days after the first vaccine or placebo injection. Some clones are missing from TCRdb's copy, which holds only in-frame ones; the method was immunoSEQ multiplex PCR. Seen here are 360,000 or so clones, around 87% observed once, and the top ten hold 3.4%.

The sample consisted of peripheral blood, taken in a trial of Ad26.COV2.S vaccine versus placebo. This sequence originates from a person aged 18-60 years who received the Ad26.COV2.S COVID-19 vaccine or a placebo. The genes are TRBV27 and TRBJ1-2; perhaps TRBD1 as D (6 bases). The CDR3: CASSPVGQPNYGYTF. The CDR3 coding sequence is TGTGCCAGCAGTCCCGTAGGACAGCCTAACTATGGCTACACCTTC.